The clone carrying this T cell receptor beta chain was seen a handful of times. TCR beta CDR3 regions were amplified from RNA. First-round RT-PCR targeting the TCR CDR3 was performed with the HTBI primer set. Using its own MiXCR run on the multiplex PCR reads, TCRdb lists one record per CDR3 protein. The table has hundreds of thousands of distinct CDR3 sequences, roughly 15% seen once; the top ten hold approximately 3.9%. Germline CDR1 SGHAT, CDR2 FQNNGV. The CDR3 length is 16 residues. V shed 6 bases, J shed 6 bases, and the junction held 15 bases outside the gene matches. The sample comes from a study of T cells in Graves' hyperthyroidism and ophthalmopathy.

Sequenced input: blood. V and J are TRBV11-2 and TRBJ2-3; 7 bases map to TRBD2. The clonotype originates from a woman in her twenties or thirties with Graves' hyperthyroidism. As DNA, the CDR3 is TGTGCCAGCAGAGGATATAGTGGATTGGGGGGGGATACGCAGTATTTT. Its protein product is CASRGYSGLGGDTQYF.